The present entry profiles one T cell receptor (beta chain) with its context. This clonotype was recorded many times. Which antigen it targets is not known. It has no much larger one-base neighbor in the sample; base qualities were not kept. Between the V and J ends, shortened by 0 bases and 5 bases respectively, the junction contains 9 bases. CDR1 and CDR2 (SGDLS, YYNGEE) derive from the germline V gene. There are 14 amino acids in the CDR3, from cysteine to phenylalanine inclusive. Only the CDR3 part of the read is kept: 42 bases, read in frame from the first base. Sequenced using an Illumina HiSeq 2500. Quantitative 5'-RACE with molecular barcodes was used to prepare TCR beta libraries. Per the original workflow: A new computational method based on a probabilistic model of VDJ rearrangement was used to identify disease-linked TCR variants. TCRdb applied fastp at Q25 and MiXCR to the public reads, then kept only in-frame beta chains. Identical CDR3 protein sequences are pooled into one entry, listed with their most common genes and DNA. These V and J calls are TCRdb output, not the study's own analysis. The sample profile shows about 42,000 distinct CDR3 sequences; around 2.9% of them were found once. The top ten hold under 6% of the sample.

This sample was included in a study of CD8 T cells in ankylosing spondylitis (dated by TCRdb to 2015 to 2018). As for the study more broadly: T cell receptor beta repertoires were profiled in healthy donors and ankylosing spondylitis patients so that disease-linked TCR variants could be found. The full study cohort comprised about 23 ankylosing spondylitis patients and 85 to 120 healthy donors. Peripheral blood samples were taken, and synovial fluid was additionally collected from ankylosing spondylitis patients. Overall results and qualifications from the work: A TCR beta motif of eight highly homologous amino acid variants appeared characteristic of blood from ankylosing spondylitis patients. The disease-linked clones had a CD8+ phenotype and were found at relatively low frequencies in peripheral blood. The disease-linked clones were reported as significantly enriched in matched synovial fluid samples from ankylosing spondylitis patients. Some motif variants had previously been reported in the synovial fluid and blood of reactive arthritis patients, which suggests shared mechanisms of disease initiation.

The sequencing input was blood, either unsorted or a sorted T cell fraction (not recorded which). The chain employs TRBV9 and TRBJ2-1; a tentative D call is TRBD1 (5 bases match). The receptor's source is a male donor with ankylosing spondylitis or in good health (not recorded which). The nucleotides are TGTGCCAGCAGCGTAGGACAGACCAACAATGAGCAGTTCTTC. Its protein is CASSVGQTNNEQFF. When the CDR3 is completed using the reference TRBV9 and TRBJ2-1 genes on either side, the full variable domain is DSGVTQTPKHLITATGQRVTLRCSPRSGDLSVYWYQQSLDQGLQFLIQYYNGEERAKGNILERFSAQQFPDLHSELNLSSLELGDSALYFCASSVGQTNNEQFFGPGTRLTVL.